This is a list of T cell receptor beta chains from one sample in a study of cytomegalovirus exposure and HLA in healthy donors. Data came from immunoSEQ multiplex PCR; TCRdb stores just in-frame clones and leaves some out. The table records 250,000 to 400,000 clones, 70% to 90% of them present only once. The specimen sequenced was PBMCs. These receptor sequences come from a man aged 25 to 45 in good health and CMV-seronegative. Both conserved end residues are part of each CDR3. The D gene is left open where the match is weak. Not all rows give a size; the values are once, few, many and, for expanded clones, a class.

D	J	size	V	length	CDR3	DNA
TRBD1	TRBJ2-7	-	TRBV6-5	15	CASSYYGQAKGEQYF	TGTGCCAGCAGTTACTACGGACAGGCTAAAGGGGAGCAGTACTTC
-	TRBJ2-7	-	TRBV7-2	13	CASSLQFDYEQYF	TGTGCCAGCAGCTTACAGTTTGACTACGAGCAGTACTTC
-	TRBJ2-3	-	TRBV7-9	15	CASSLVLSGTDTQYF	TGTGCCAGCAGCTTAGTACTTTCTGGCACAGATACGCAGTATTTT
TRBD1	TRBJ2-7	-	TRBV5-5	15	CASSLEGGEFYEQYF	TGTGCCAGCAGCTTGGAAGGGGGCGAGTTCTACGAGCAGTACTTC
-	TRBJ1-5	-	TRBV7-2	14	CASSLSRVGQPQHF	TGTGCCAGCAGCTTGAGCAGGGTAGGTCAGCCCCAGCATTTT
-	TRBJ2-2	few	TRBV19	14	CASSMGHYTGELFF	TGTGCCAGTAGTATGGGCCATTACACCGGGGAGCTGTTTTTT
TRBD1	TRBJ1-5	once	TRBV5-1	15	CASSGDREGNQPQHF	TGCGCCAGCAGCGGGGACAGGGAAGGGAATCAGCCCCAGCATTTT
-	TRBJ2-7	-	TRBV30	16	CAWSVSGLPQLYEQYF	TGTGCCTGGAGTGTATCAGGGCTCCCCCAACTTTACGAGCAGTACTTC
TRBD2	TRBJ2-2	-	TRBV7-6	16	CASSPVSGGVSGELFF	TGTGCCAGCAGCCCAGTTAGCGGGGGAGTATCCGGGGAGCTGTTTTTT
-	TRBJ1-5	few	TRBV2	13	CASKPAGSQTQHF	TGTGCCAGCAAGCCTGCGGGATCTCAGACCCAGCATTTT
TRBD2	TRBJ2-3	once	TRBV7-2	14	CASSSSGGADTQYF	TGTGCCAGCAGCTCTAGCGGGGGGGCGGATACGCAGTATTTT
-	TRBJ2-6	-	TRBV5-1	18	CASSLEGQGRSGANVLTF	TGCGCCAGCAGCTTGGAAGGGCAGGGGCGCTCTGGGGCCAACGTCCTGACTTTC
-	TRBJ1-1	-	TRBV15	16	CATSRDFAGGQGEAFF	TGTGCCACCAGCAGAGATTTCGCCGGGGGGCAAGGTGAAGCTTTCTTT
-	TRBJ1-2	-	TRBV15	12	CATSVAGSGYTF	TGTGCCACCAGCGTTGCCGGGTCTGGCTACACCTTC
TRBD1	TRBJ2-7	-	TRBV29-1	13	CSVLGTDSYEQYF	TGCAGCGTTCTCGGGACAGACTCCTACGAGCAGTACTTC
-	TRBJ2-1	-	TRBV21-1	20	CASSAGQIALGLKSCNEQFF	TGTGCCAGCAGCGCCGGACAGATCGCCTTGGGACTAAAGTCGTGCAATGAGCAGTTCTTC
TRBD1	TRBJ1-2	-	TRBV2	15	CASSPGQGLLYGYTF	TGTGCCAGCTCCCCTGGACAGGGCTTACTGTACGGCTACACCTTC
-	TRBJ2-7	once	TRBV21-1	15	CASSKGTGEFYEQYF	TGTGCCAGCAGCAAAGGTACAGGGGAATTCTACGAGCAGTACTTC
-	TRBJ1-2	-	TRBV10-3	14	CAIASLGQGTGYTF	TGTGCCATCGCGTCTTTGGGGCAGGGGACAGGCTACACCTTC
TRBD2	TRBJ2-3	-	TRBV27	15	CASSLYGGALDTQYF	TGTGCCAGCAGTTTATACGGGGGGGCCTTAGATACGCAGTATTTT
-	TRBJ1-4	-	TRBV6-5	13	CATRGETNEKLFF	TGTGCCACCCGGGGGGAGACTAATGAAAAACTGTTTTTT
TRBD1	TRBJ2-3	-	TRBV4-1	15	CASSHGRGLADTQYF	TGCGCCAGCAGCCATGGCAGGGGGCTGGCAGATACGCAGTATTTT
-	TRBJ1-2	-	TRBV27	15	CASSSRTAANYGYTF	TGTGCCAGCAGTTCAAGGACAGCGGCTAACTATGGCTACACCTTC
-	TRBJ1-1	-	TRBV5-6	15	CASKRDFSLGTEAFF	TGTGCCAGCAAAAGGGACTTCTCTCTAGGCACTGAAGCTTTCTTT
-	TRBJ2-1	-	TRBV21-1	16	CASSTRLAGQDNEQFF	TGTGCCAGCAGCACCCGACTAGCGGGACAGGACAATGAGCAGTTCTTC
-	TRBJ1-1	-	TRBV5-1	14	CASSREGANTEAFF	TGCGCCAGCAGCCGCGAAGGGGCGAACACTGAAGCTTTCTTT
TRBD1	TRBJ1-1	-	TRBV2	16	CASSAPQGSGNTEAFF	TGTGCCAGCAGTGCCCCACAGGGGTCGGGGAACACTGAAGCTTTCTTT
-	TRBJ2-1	once	TRBV9	15	CASSVEGDTYNEQFF	TGTGCCAGCAGCGTAGAAGGGGATACCTACAATGAGCAGTTCTTC
-	TRBJ2-7	-	TRBV6-6	14	CASSGGGKPYEQYF	TGTGCCAGCAGTGGTGGCGGGAAACCCTACGAGCAGTACTTC
TRBD1	TRBJ2-3	-	TRBV6-4	15	CASSDLGQGRNTQYF	TGTGCCAGCAGCGACTTGGGACAGGGGAGGAACACGCAGTATTTT
TRBD1	TRBJ2-7	once	TRBV5-4	15	CASSSPSGQGNEQYF	TGTGCCAGCAGCTCACCCTCGGGACAGGGGAACGAGCAGTACTTC
-	TRBJ2-7	-	TRBV25-1	15	CASSPVWGGSYEQYF	TGTGCCAGCTCGCCGGTGTGGGGAGGCTCCTACGAGCAGTACTTC